A selection of T cell receptor beta chains follows, all from one sample in a study of vaccination effects on CD4 cells after COVID-19. What these receptors recognize is not known. The table came from immunoSEQ multiplex PCR; TCRdb's copy has only in-frame clones and leaves some out. The sample lists roughly 71,000 clones; under 80% were seen once. The sequencing used CD4+ T cells from PBMCs cultured with HCoV-OC43 spike peptides, collected after COVID-19 vaccination. These receptors originate from a human donor who received a COVID-19 vaccine. Each CDR3 is given with its conserved first and last residue. The D gene is left open where the match is weak. Expanded clones are given a class, and other clones once, few, many or no size at all.

cdr3_aa	cdr3_nt	clone_size	cdr3_length	j_call	v_call	d_call
CATSIRLAGGAGANVLTF	TGTGCCACCAGCATCCGCCTAGCGGGGGGGGCTGGGGCCAACGTCCTGACTTTC	NA	18	TRBJ2-6	TRBV15	TRBD2
CASSLGAMGGNTIYF	TGTGCCAGCAGCTTGGGGGCTATGGGAGGAAACACCATATATTTT	once	15	TRBJ1-3	TRBV5-8	NA
CASSFLAGTSTDTQYF	TGCGCCAGCAGCTTTCTAGCGGGGACTAGCACAGATACGCAGTATTTT	NA	16	TRBJ2-3	TRBV5-1	TRBD2
CASSAAGAGGTEAFF	TGTGCCAGCTCTGCGGCCGGGGCAGGAGGCACTGAAGCTTTCTTT	NA	15	TRBJ1-1	TRBV18	NA
CATSDFRSGFGELFF	TGTGCCACCAGTGATTTCCGCTCGGGGTTCGGGGAGCTGTTTTTT	once	15	TRBJ2-2	TRBV24-1	NA
CASNPGPGGVETQYF	TGTGCCAGCAATCCGGGGCCGGGGGGAGTAGAGACCCAGTACTTC	NA	15	TRBJ2-5	TRBV2	TRBD2
CASSSLSGRYTEAFF	TGTGCCAGCAGCTCACTGTCGGGACGGTACACTGAAGCTTTCTTT	NA	15	TRBJ1-1	TRBV6-6	NA
CASSQGGTNQPQHF	TGTGCCAGCAGTCAAGGGGGGACGAATCAGCCCCAGCATTTT	NA	14	TRBJ1-5	TRBV28	NA
CASSYWSVNQNTEAFF	TGTGCCAGCAGTTATTGGTCCGTCAATCAGAACACTGAAGCTTTCTTT	NA	16	TRBJ1-1	TRBV6-2/TRBV6-3	NA
CASSLLAEGIGYTF	TGTGCCAGCAGCTTATTGGCGGAGGGCATTGGCTACACCTTC	NA	14	TRBJ1-2	TRBV7-9	NA
CASSLGGQGAPSSYNEQFF	TGTGCCAGCAGCTTGGGAGGACAGGGGGCGCCGAGCTCCTACAATGAGCAGTTCTTC	NA	19	TRBJ2-1	TRBV5-5	TRBD1
CASSYRDRGLENTGELFF	TGTGCCAGCAGCTACCGGGACAGGGGGCTAGAGAACACCGGGGAGCTGTTTTTT	NA	18	TRBJ2-2	TRBV7-9	TRBD1
CASSLGIGSGNTIYF	TGTGCCAGCAGCTTGGGGATCGGCTCTGGAAACACCATATATTTT	NA	15	TRBJ1-3	TRBV5-6	NA
CASSLRLEPGELFF	TGTGCCAGCAGCTTACGCCTAGAACCCGGGGAGCTGTTTTTT	NA	14	TRBJ2-2	TRBV5-4	NA
CASSVRRGNEKLFF	TGCGCCAGCAGTGTACGACGGGGTAATGAAAAACTGTTTTTT	NA	14	TRBJ1-4	TRBV10-2	NA
CSVPTGISEAFF	TGCAGCGTCCCCACAGGGATTAGTGAAGCTTTCTTT	NA	12	TRBJ1-1	TRBV29-1	NA
CASSLVIRGSSYNSPLHF	TGCGCCAGCAGCTTGGTTATCCGGGGGAGCTCCTATAATTCACCCCTCCACTTT	once	18	TRBJ1-6	TRBV5-1	NA
CASSLEGRYGYTF	TGCGCCAGCAGCTTGGAGGGGCGCTATGGCTACACCTTC	NA	13	TRBJ1-2	TRBV5-1	NA
CASSRGQANTGELFF	TGTGCCAGCAGCCGCGGACAGGCGAACACCGGGGAGCTGTTTTTT	NA	15	TRBJ2-2	TRBV9	TRBD1
CASSQLGLRQETQYF	TGTGCCAGCAGCCAATTGGGGCTCCGCCAAGAGACCCAGTACTTC	NA	15	TRBJ2-5	TRBV3-1/TRBV3-2	NA
CASRRQNTEAFF	TGTGCCAGCAGGCGACAGAACACTGAAGCTTTCTTT	NA	12	TRBJ1-1	TRBV6-5	NA
CAWNFGPNEKLFF	TGTGCCTGGAATTTCGGACCCAATGAAAAACTGTTTTTT	NA	13	TRBJ1-4	TRBV30	NA
CASSYIRVFPQETQYF	TGTGCCAGCAGTTACATTCGGGTTTTCCCTCAAGAGACCCAGTACTTC	NA	16	TRBJ2-5	TRBV6-2/TRBV6-3	NA
CASASLSNQPQHF	TGTGCCAGCGCAAGTTTGAGCAATCAGCCCCAGCATTTT	NA	13	TRBJ1-5	TRBV12-3/TRBV12-4	NA
CASSPGLRPGELFF	TGTGCCAGCAGCCCAGGGTTGAGGCCCGGGGAGCTGTTTTTT	NA	14	TRBJ2-2	TRBV7-2	NA
CASSPPEILNTEAFF	TGTGCCAGCTCACCACCGGAAATCCTTAACACTGAAGCTTTCTTT	few	15	TRBJ1-1	TRBV18	NA
CAWTGTNYGYTF	TGTGCCTGGACAGGGACTAACTATGGCTACACCTTC	NA	12	TRBJ1-2	TRBV30	NA
CASSQRQGDGYTF	TGTGCCAGCAGCCAGAGACAGGGGGATGGCTACACCTTC	few	13	TRBJ1-2	TRBV7-9	TRBD1
CASSPGLAGGTDTQYF	TGTGCCAGCAGCCCCGGACTAGCGGGGGGCACAGATACGCAGTATTTT	NA	16	TRBJ2-3	TRBV7-7	TRBD2
CAISDRGLKAGANVLTF	TGTGCCATCAGTGATAGGGGCCTCAAGGCTGGGGCCAACGTCCTGACTTTC	NA	17	TRBJ2-6	TRBV10-3	NA
CASSGDSGDTQYF	TGTGCCAGCTCAGGGGACAGCGGAGATACGCAGTATTTT	NA	13	TRBJ2-3	TRBV18	TRBD1
CASSLGSYYGYTF	TGTGCCAGCAGCTTGGGCAGCTACTATGGCTACACCTTC	NA	13	TRBJ1-2	TRBV5-6	NA
CASRGSGNQPQHF	TGTGCCAGCAGGGGCTCAGGGAATCAGCCCCAGCATTTT	NA	13	TRBJ1-5	TRBV28	NA
CAYGGSSGNTIYF	TGTGCCTACGGCGGGAGCTCTGGAAACACCATATATTTT	NA	13	TRBJ1-3	TRBV30	NA
CASSYERGMETQYF	TGTGCCAGCAGTTATGAGCGGGGAATGGAGACCCAGTACTTC	NA	14	TRBJ2-5	TRBV6-9	TRBD2
CATHPRLSTETQYF	TGTGCCACTCACCCCCGACTATCAACGGAGACCCAGTACTTC	NA	14	TRBJ2-5	TRBV6-5	NA
CASSTGQGLGTQYF	TGTGCCAGCAGCACGGGACAGGGGCTTGGGACCCAGTACTTC	NA	14	TRBJ2-5	TRBV5-5	TRBD1
CASRTSSRDTQYF	TGTGCCAGTAGAACCTCGAGCAGAGATACGCAGTATTTT	NA	13	TRBJ2-3	TRBV19	NA
CASRGGGASKNIQYF	TGTGCCAGCAGAGGAGGGGGCGCGTCCAAAAACATTCAGTACTTC	medium-sized	15	TRBJ2-4	TRBV3-1/TRBV3-2	NA
CASSQGIELPFF	TGTGCCAGCAGCCAAGGAATTGAGCTTCCTTTCTTT	NA	12	TRBJ1-1	TRBV13	NA
CASSLQDTSADTQYF	TGTGCCAGCAGCTTACAGGACACTAGCGCAGATACGCAGTATTTT	NA	15	TRBJ2-3	TRBV9	TRBD2
CASSLQAPDGELFF	TGCGCCAGCAGCTTGCAAGCCCCGGACGGGGAGCTGTTTTTT	NA	14	TRBJ2-2	TRBV5-1	NA
CASSRGTGGKETQYF	TGTGCCAGCAGTAGGGGGACAGGAGGAAAGGAGACCCAGTACTTC	NA	15	TRBJ2-5	TRBV2	TRBD1
CASSYSATGAYGYTF	TGTGCCAGCAGTTACTCAGCGACAGGGGCCTATGGCTACACCTTC	few	15	TRBJ1-2	TRBV6-5	TRBD1
CASSQTGDPNTEAFF	TGTGCCAGCTCACAGACAGGGGACCCGAACACTGAAGCTTTCTTT	NA	15	TRBJ1-1	TRBV18	TRBD1
CASSSQGSSSGNTIYF	TGTGCCAGCAGTTCCCAGGGATCTTCTTCTGGAAACACCATATATTTT	NA	16	TRBJ1-3	TRBV2	NA
CASSFGGPRWPQHF	TGTGCCAGTAGCTTCGGGGGCCCTCGGTGGCCCCAGCATTTT	NA	14	TRBJ1-5	TRBV19	NA
CASRTGQVVSPLHF	TGTGCCAGCAGAACGGGACAGGTAGTTTCACCCCTCCACTTT	NA	14	TRBJ1-6	TRBV7-8	TRBD1
CASSLYRGMDQPQHF	TGTGCCAGCAGCTTGTACAGGGGGATGGATCAGCCCCAGCATTTT	NA	15	TRBJ1-5	TRBV5-8	TRBD1
CASSERDTRNTGELFF	TGTGCCAGCAGTGAAAGGGACACCAGAAACACCGGGGAGCTGTTTTTT	NA	16	TRBJ2-2	TRBV2	NA
CASSRTLSGNTIYF	TGTGCCAGCAGTCGGACACTCTCTGGAAACACCATATATTTT	few	14	TRBJ1-3	TRBV27	NA
CASSKPGHIPDTQYF	TGTGCCAGCAGCAAACCGGGACACATCCCAGATACGCAGTATTTT	NA	15	TRBJ2-3	TRBV6-2/TRBV6-3	NA
CASSMRVEEQFF	TGTGCCAGTAGTATGAGGGTAGAGGAGCAGTTCTTC	few	12	TRBJ2-1	TRBV19	NA
CASSAVPDSNQPQHF	TGTGCCAGCAGCGCAGTACCGGACAGTAATCAGCCCCAGCATTTT	NA	15	TRBJ1-5	TRBV11-2	NA